The 27 T cell receptor beta chains below come from one sample, sequenced in a study of cytomegalovirus exposure and HLA in healthy donors. Amplification used 60 Vbeta primers and 13 Jbeta primers. Method: immunoSEQ multiplex PCR; TCRdb's copy keeps in-frame clones and lacks some. This specimen shows 150,000 to 250,000 clones; the ten leading clones hold roughly 0.7%. The sample comprised PBMCs. Every receptor here comes from a boy between 5 and 17 years old in good health and CMV-seronegative.

This chain connects TRBV28 to TRBJ1-2; D unclear. The CDR3 is made up of 15 amino acids. The germline V gene has CDR1 MDHEN and CDR2 SYDVKM. V was shortened by 3 bases and J by 8 bases, with 19 bases between the two germline ends. CDR3 in amino acids: CASSFLFSESSGYTF. The CDR3 region has the DNA TGTGCCAGCAGTTTTCTATTCTCGGAGTCCTCCGGCTACACCTTC.

This rearrangement joins TRBV9 to TRBJ2-5, with 9 nucleotides matching TRBD2. Germline CDR1 and CDR2: SGDLS and YYNGEE. J gave up 2 bases and V 0 bases, and 2 bases lay outside the gene matches. This CDR3 comprises 15 residues. This CDR3 reads CASSVGTSVQETQYF. Written as DNA, the CDR3 is TGTGCCAGCAGCGTAGGGACTAGCGTACAAGAGACCCAGTACTTC.

The genes are TRBV5-4 and TRBJ1-1; perhaps TRBD1 as D (5 bases). The CDR3 contains 14 residues. Germline CDR1 is SGHNT and CDR2 is YYREEE (reference sequence). Between the trimmed V and J ends, which lost 4 bases and 4 bases, there was a span of 14 bases. As DNA, the CDR3 is TGTGCCAGCAGCCAGGGTGGGGTGACCACTGAAGCTTTCTTT. This sequence encodes CASSQGGVTTEAFF.

The chain links TRBV6-4 to TRBJ2-1; the match to TRBD2 covers 14 bases. The trim removed 6 bases at V and 10 bases at J, leaving 8 bases unmatched. The CDR3 spans 15 residues. Germline CDR1 is MRHNA and CDR2 is SNTAGT. The CDR3 DNA follows: TGTGCCAGCAGCGCCGGACTAGCGGGGGGCCGGGAGCAGTTCTTC. Its translation: CASSAGLAGGREQFF.

This rearrangement joins TRBV9 to TRBJ2-7; TRBD2 might be the D (6 bases). The CDR3 is 13 residues long. Germline CDR1 is SGDLS and CDR2 is YYNGEE. The V end lost 4 bases, the J end lost 3 bases, and 11 bases lay between the germline ends. Here the CDR3 reads CASSFGAGYEQYF. DNA of the CDR3: TGTGCCAGCAGCTTTGGAGCGGGCTACGAGCAGTACTTC.

The gene calls are TRBV10-3 and TRBJ1-5; D gene ambiguous. V gave up 2 bases and J gave up 3 bases, with 11 bases separating them. Germline V CDR1 and CDR2: ENHRY, SYGVKD. The CDR3 has 15 residues. The CDR3 spells CAISEPGEPNQPQHF. CDR3 bases: TGTGCCATCAGTGAGCCGGGAGAGCCCAATCAGCCCCAGCATTTT.

J is TRBJ2-7 and V is TRBV18, with D hard to call. Germline CDR1 is KGHSH and CDR2 is LQKENI. V was clipped by 4 bases and J by 2 bases, with 3 bases between them. CDR3 length: 11 amino acids. CDR3 in DNA: TGTGCCAGCTCACACACCTACGAGCAGTACTTC. Translation: CASSHTYEQYF. Looking up the rest from reference TRBV18 and TRBJ2-7 gives the full variable domain: NAGVMQNPRHLVRRRGQEARLRCSPMKGHSHVYWYRQLPEEGLKFMVYLQKENIIDESGMPKERFSAEFPKEGPSILRIQQVVRGDSAAYFCASSHTYEQYFGPGTRLTVT.

V gene TRBV30 combines with J gene TRBJ2-7; 7 bases line up with TRBD1. The CDR3 has 12 amino acids. With 4 bases clipped from V and 2 bases from J, the junction kept 2 bases outside the gene matches. CDR1 GTSNPN and CDR2 SVGIG come from the germline V gene (reference sequence). Here the CDR3 reads CAWTGGPYEQYF. The CDR3 nucleotides are TGTGCCTGGACAGGGGGTCCCTACGAGCAGTACTTC.

The rearrangement uses TRBV27 and TRBJ1-2, with 9 positions matching TRBD1. V shed 8 bases, J shed 5 bases, and the junction held 21 bases outside the gene matches. This CDR3 is 18 amino acids long. Germline CDR1 is MNHEY and CDR2 is SMNVEV (reference sequence). DNA for the CDR3: TGTGCCAGCTTCAATGGGACAGGGATGGTGGGTGGAAAGTATGGCTACACCTTC. Protein sequence: CASFNGTGMVGGKYGYTF.

Points on this clone: Other DNA sequences in this specimen translate into the identical CDR3. CDR3 sequence reads: CASSSTGNTEAFF. CDR3 nucleotide sequence: TGTGCCAGCAGCTCGACAGGGAACACTGAAGCTTTCTTT. This rearrangement joins TRBV7-6 to TRBJ1-1; D may be TRBD1 (6 bases). CDR3 length: 13 amino acids. V lost 4 bases, J lost 1 base, and 7 bases lay in between. Germline CDR1 SGHVS, CDR2 FNYEAQ.

V gene TRBV30 combines with J gene TRBJ1-2, with a possible D match to TRBD1 (5 bases). V was trimmed by 0 bases and J by 8 bases, leaving 10 bases between them. The CDR3 length is 12 residues. CDR1 and CDR2 (germline): GTSNPN, SVGIG (reference sequence). The CDR3, as DNA: TGTGCCTGGAGTGTAAGGGGAAGGGGCTACACCTTC. As protein: CAWSVRGRGYTF.

The chain recombines TRBV11-2 with TRBJ1-1, with 10 bases lining up with TRBD1. The CDR3 is 17 amino acids. Germline V gene data show CDR1 as SGHAT and CDR2 as FQNNGV. Losses at the gene ends were 1 base for V and 1 base for J; bases not matched to a gene: 6. CDR3 loop: CASSLVRDRGGNTEAFF. CDR3 DNA sequence: TGTGCCAGCAGCTTAGTCCGGGACAGGGGTGGGAACACTGAAGCTTTCTTT.

The chain recombines TRBV7-2 with TRBJ2-6; TRBD2 matches 8 bases. The germline CDR1 and CDR2 sequences are SGHTA and FQGNSA. The V segment lost 5 bases and the J segment 2 bases; nucleotides outside the gene matches: 11. The length of the CDR3 is 18 residues. The CDR3 loop is CASSEEWRGAPGANVLTF. CDR3 nucleotides: TGTGCCAGCAGCGAAGAATGGCGGGGGGCTCCTGGGGCCAACGTCCTGACTTTC.

The chain's CDR3 is CASSADRVSGNTIYF. In DNA form, the CDR3 reads TGCGCCAGCAGTGCCGACAGGGTCTCTGGAAACACCATATATTTT. The rearrangement joins TRBV10-1 to TRBJ1-3, with TRBD1 matching 7 bases. There are 15 residues in the CDR3. Trimming removed 4 bases from V and 0 bases from J; junction bases left unmatched: 3. Germline CDR1 is WNHNN and CDR2 is SYGVQD (reference sequence).

The rearrangement joins TRBV4-2 to TRBJ1-6; weak D call: TRBD1 (5 bases). Germline CDR1 is LGHNA and CDR2 is YNFKEQ. The CDR3 contains 15 residues. Trimming left V 1 base short and J 7 bases short, with 11 bases between. CDR3 amino acids: CASSQVLRGNSPLHF. For the CDR3, the DNA is TGTGCCAGCAGCCAAGTTCTTCGGGGGAATTCACCCCTCCACTTT.

The J gene is TRBJ1-6, the V gene TRBV7-9; 10 bases line up with TRBD1. Germline trimming cut 5 bases from V and 11 bases from J; bases unmatched to any gene: 9. The CDR3 is made up of 15 amino acids. Germline V lookup: CDR1 SEHNR, CDR2 FQNEAQ (reference sequence). CDR3: CASSPGDRGIPPLHF. For the CDR3, the DNA is TGTGCCAGCAGCCCCGGGGACAGGGGAATACCACCCCTCCACTTT. Drawing the rest from reference TRBV7-9 and TRBJ1-6, the complete variable domain is DTGVSQNPRHKITKRGQNVTFRCDPISEHNRLYWYRQTLGQGPEFLTYFQNEAQLEKSRLLSDRFSAERPKGSFSTLEIQRTEQGDSAMYLCASSPGDRGIPPLHFGNGTRLTVT.

The CDR3 reads CASSGPGTRTLISYEQYF. Written as DNA, the CDR3 is TGTGCCAGCAGTGGACCAGGGACACGAACCTTAATCTCCTACGAGCAGTACTTC. The genes are TRBV28 and TRBJ2-7, with D possibly TRBD1 on 6 matching bases. Trimming removed 5 bases from V and 0 bases from J, with 23 bases in between. The germline V gene encodes CDR1 MDHEN and CDR2 SYDVKM. The CDR3 runs 18 residues.

This chain links TRBV5-1 with TRBJ2-1, with D uncertain. V was clipped by 1 base and J by 1 base, with 9 bases between them. The CDR3 has 15 amino acids. CDR1 is SGHRS and CDR2 is YFSETQ in the germline V gene. CDR3 sequence (DNA): TGCGCCAGCAGCTTGCTCCCGGAGTCCTACAATGAGCAGTTCTTC. Residues: CASSLLPESYNEQFF.

The rearrangement joins TRBV6-6 to TRBJ1-1; unclear D gene. Germline V gene sequence: CDR1 MNHNY, CDR2 SVGAGI (reference sequence). The CDR3 runs 12 residues. V was shortened by 9 bases and J by 0 bases, with 8 bases between the two germline ends. The CDR3 coding sequence is TGTGCCAGTCGCCAGATGAACACTGAAGCTTTCTTT. Translated: CASRQMNTEAFF.

The rearrangement joins TRBV27 to TRBJ2-5; 15 bases are shared with TRBD2. J was trimmed by 1 base and V by 6 bases; bases with no gene match: 3. The CDR3 is 16 amino acids. Germline V gives CDR1 MNHEY, CDR2 SMNVEV (reference sequence). The CDR3 region has the DNA TGTGCCAGCAGCGGACTAGCGGGGGGGCTCCAAGAGACCCAGTACTTC. Encoded protein: CASSGLAGGLQETQYF.

The gene calls are TRBV12-5 and TRBJ1-4, with D possibly being TRBD1 (5 bases). With 5 bases removed from V and 5 bases from J, the gap between germline ends came to 15 bases. The CDR3 covers 15 residues. The germline CDR1 and CDR2 sequences are LGHNT and FRNRAP. CDR3 in DNA: TGTGCTAGTGGTCCTGGGTCGGGGGTAAATGAAAAACTGTTTTTT. Its translation: CASGPGSGVNEKLFF.

The chain recombines TRBV7-2 with TRBJ1-3; 9 nucleotides match TRBD1. Trimming cost V 2 bases and J 2 bases; bases outside gene matches: 4. This CDR3 region has 16 residues. Germline V gene sequence: CDR1 SGHTA, CDR2 FQGNSA. The CDR3 reads CASSLSDRGAGNTIYF. For the CDR3, the DNA is TGTGCCAGCAGCTTATCGGACAGGGGAGCTGGAAACACCATATATTTT.

The rearrangement links TRBV5-4 to TRBJ2-2, with TRBD1 identical over 7 bases. V lost 4 bases to trimming and J lost 11 bases; unmatched junction nucleotides: 11. Looked up from germline, CDR1 is SGHNT and CDR2 is YYREEE (reference sequence). The CDR3 totals 14 residues. The CDR3 loop is CASSDKARGGELFF. In DNA form, the CDR3 reads TGTGCCAGCAGCGACAAGGCAAGAGGGGGCGAGCTGTTTTTT.

This chain joins TRBV7-9 and TRBJ2-7; possibly TRBD2 for D (6 bases). V lost 5 bases and J 3 bases, leaving 11 bases between the germline ends. Per the germline V gene, CDR1 is SEHNR and CDR2 is FQNEAQ (reference sequence). The CDR3 sequence is 13 residues long. The CDR3 reads CASSPSGVYEQYF. The DNA of the CDR3 is TGTGCCAGCAGCCCGTCGGGAGTCTACGAGCAGTACTTC.

This chain joins TRBV5-1 and TRBJ2-1, with 15 bases aligning to TRBD2. CDR1 SGHRS and CDR2 YFSETQ come from the germline V gene. The CDR3 has 17 residues. Trimming removed 4 bases from V and 4 bases from J; junction bases left unmatched: 6. CDR3 in amino acids: CASSIGTSGGIYNEQFF. The CDR3 DNA follows: TGCGCCAGCAGCATAGGGACTAGCGGGGGGATTTACAATGAGCAGTTCTTC.

About this clone: This CDR3 is also generated by other DNA sequences in the sample. The V call is TRBV19, the J call TRBJ1-1, with D possibly being TRBD1 (6 bases). Germline loops: CDR1 LNHDA, CDR2 SQIVND (reference sequence). CDR3 length: 13 amino acids. V was clipped by 5 bases and J by 1 base, with 8 bases between them. The CDR3 here is CASSWGPNTEAFF. CDR3 in DNA: TGTGCCAGTAGTTGGGGGCCGAACACTGAAGCTTTCTTT.

CDR3 in amino acids: CASSPSSASSYNEQFF. CDR3 sequence (DNA): TGCGCCAGCAGCCCCTCGAGCGCCAGCTCCTACAATGAGCAGTTCTTC. V and J are TRBV5-1 and TRBJ2-1, with no clear D. The CDR3 runs 16 residues. The germline V gene encodes CDR1 SGHRS and CDR2 YFSETQ. Deletions cut 4 bases from V and 0 bases from J, with 14 bases between.